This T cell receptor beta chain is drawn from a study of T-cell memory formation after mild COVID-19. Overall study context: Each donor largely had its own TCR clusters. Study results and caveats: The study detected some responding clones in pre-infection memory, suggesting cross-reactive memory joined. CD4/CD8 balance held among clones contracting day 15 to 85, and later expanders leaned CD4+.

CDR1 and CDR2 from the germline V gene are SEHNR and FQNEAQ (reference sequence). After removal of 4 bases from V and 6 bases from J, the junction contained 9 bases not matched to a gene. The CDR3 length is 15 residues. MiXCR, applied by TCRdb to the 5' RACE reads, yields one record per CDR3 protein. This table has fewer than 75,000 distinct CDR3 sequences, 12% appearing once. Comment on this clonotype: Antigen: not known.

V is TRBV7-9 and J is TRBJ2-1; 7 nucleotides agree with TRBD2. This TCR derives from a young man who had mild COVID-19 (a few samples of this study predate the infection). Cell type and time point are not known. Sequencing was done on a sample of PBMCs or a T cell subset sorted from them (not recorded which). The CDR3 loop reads CASSSTGTIGNEQFF. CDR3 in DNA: TGTGCCAGCAGCTCAACCGGGACTATCGGCAATGAGCAGTTCTTC.